The 25 T cell receptor beta chains in this list originate from one sample, sequenced in a study of early T cells in non-severe SARS-CoV-2 infection. TCRdb reprocessed the 5' RACE reads with MiXCR, giving one entry per CDR3 protein. This table has 70,000 to 75,000 distinct CDR3 sequences, 12% appearing once. Sequencing was performed on whole blood. Every receptor here comes from an adult who was a healthcare worker with PCR-confirmed SARS-CoV-2 infection or an uninfected control (not recorded which).

The chain links TRBV28 to TRBJ2-7; D gene uncertain. This CDR3 contains 14 residues. Germline V CDR1 and CDR2: MDHEN, SYDVKM. V dropped 3 bases and J dropped 2 bases, with 11 bases sitting between them. The CDR3 DNA sequence: TGTGCCAGCAGTTTCGCCGGGCGGACCTACGAGCAGTACTTC. It yields the protein CASSFAGRTYEQYF.

The CDR3 reads CASTPTGLGQPQHF. The CDR3, as DNA: TGCGCCAGCACCCCCACGGGTCTGGGGCAGCCCCAGCATTTT. The rearrangement links TRBV10-2 to TRBJ1-5; D unclear. V lost 7 bases and J 7 bases, leaving 17 bases between the germline ends. The CDR3 is made up of 14 amino acids. Germline CDR1 reads WSHSY; CDR2 reads SAAADI.

This clonotype showed up many times. The chain has TRBV12-3 or TRBV12-4 and TRBJ2-5, with 10 positions matching TRBD2. This CDR3 is built from 15 residues. The ends lost 5 bases at V and 1 base at J; junction bases unmatched: 4. The CDR3 reads CASSPWTSGQETQYF. CDR3 sequence (DNA): TGTGCCAGCAGTCCTTGGACTAGCGGCCAAGAGACCCAGTACTTC.

This clonotype showed up many times. The V gene is TRBV12-3 or TRBV12-4, the J gene TRBJ2-7; 12 bases line up with TRBD2. The CDR3 is made up of 17 amino acids. With 6 bases clipped from V and 1 base from J, the junction kept 10 bases outside the gene matches. The CDR3 DNA reads TGTGCCAGCAGGCCCCCTATTGGGACTAGCGGGTCCTACGAGCAGTACTTC. Translation: CASRPPIGTSGSYEQYF.

This clonotype was seen repeatedly, ten times or more. The genes are TRBV20-1 and TRBJ1-1; D unclear. This CDR3 is 11 amino acids long. Germline V gene sequence: CDR1 DFQATT, CDR2 SNEGSKA (reference sequence). The CDR3 loop is CIPGGNTEAFF. Written as DNA, the CDR3 is TGCATTCCAGGCGGGAACACTGAAGCTTTCTTT.

This clonotype was found many times. The chain couples TRBV6-1 to TRBJ2-7; TRBD2 matches at 10 bases. This CDR3 is built from 14 residues. The V segment lost 9 bases and the J segment 5 bases; nucleotides outside the gene matches: 10. The germline CDR1 and CDR2 sequences are MNHNS and SASEGT. The CDR3 bases are TGTGCCAGTAGGGGAGCGGGAGGGCTCAACGAGCAGTACTTC. Translated, it gives CASRGAGGLNEQYF.

The rearrangement uses TRBV6-1 and TRBJ1-2, with D unclear. V lost 1 base, J lost 2 bases, and 5 bases lay in between. The CDR3 runs to 13 residues. The germline CDR1 and CDR2 sequences are MNHNS and SASEGT. The DNA of the CDR3 is TGTGCCAGCAGTGAAGGAGTAAACTATGGCTACACCTTC. Protein sequence: CASSEGVNYGYTF.

CDR3 DNA sequence: TGTGCCAGCAGTCAAGCGGGAGGGGAGACCCAGTACTTC. Its protein product is CASSQAGGETQYF. The rearrangement links TRBV28 to TRBJ2-5, with 10 bases lining up with TRBD2. Germline V CDR1 and CDR2: MDHEN, SYDVKM. Losses at the gene ends were 5 bases for V and 5 bases for J; bases not matched to a gene: 2. CDR3 length: 13 residues.

This clonotype was counted ten times or more. This chain connects TRBV6-5 to TRBJ1-1; no clear D. Germline V lookup: CDR1 MNHEY, CDR2 SVGAGI. V was trimmed by 2 bases and J by 0 bases, leaving 13 bases between them. This CDR3 comprises 16 residues. CDR3 loop: CASSYGRNRMNTEAFF. The CDR3 DNA is TGTGCCAGCAGTTACGGCAGGAATAGAATGAACACTGAAGCTTTCTTT.

This clonotype was observed many times. DNA for the CDR3: TGCAGTGCCGAGGGACTATCCTACGAGCAGTACTTC. Amino acids: CSAEGLSYEQYF. V usage is TRBV20-1 and J usage is TRBJ2-7; 7 nucleotides agree with TRBD2. Germline V gene lookup returns CDR1 DFQATT and CDR2 SNEGSKA (reference sequence). With V trimmed by 6 bases and J by 1 base, 3 bases remained unmatched. This CDR3 has 12 amino acids.

There are many counts of this clonotype. This rearrangement joins TRBV5-4 to TRBJ2-2; D remains unclear. This CDR3 is 15 amino acids long. The germline V and J ends were trimmed by 0 bases and 4 bases, with 10 bases remaining between them. Germline V gene data show CDR1 as SGHNT and CDR2 as YYREEE (reference sequence). CDR3 nucleotide sequence: TGTGCCAGCAGCTTGGGGCACGACCCCACCGGGGAGCTGTTTTTT. It codes for CASSLGHDPTGELFF.

This clonotype was recorded at least ten times. The chain carries TRBV7-2 and TRBJ1-1, with 8 nucleotides matching TRBD1. The V gene's germline CDR1 is SGHTA and CDR2 FQGNSA. The CDR3 sequence is 16 residues long. V trimming: 3 bases; J trimming: 2 bases; junction bases outside the gene matches: 8. CDR3 region: CASSLAGGVRNTEAFF. CDR3 coding DNA: TGTGCCAGCAGCTTGGCAGGGGGCGTTAGAAACACTGAAGCTTTCTTT.

The gene calls are TRBV6-2 or TRBV6-3 and TRBJ2-1; D remains unclear. The CDR3 totals 15 residues. Trimming removed 6 bases from V and 5 bases from J, with 17 bases in between. Per germline, CDR1 MNHEY and CDR2 SVGEGT. The chain's CDR3 is CASSPRAYVDNEQFF. The CDR3, as DNA: TGTGCCAGCAGCCCCCGGGCCTACGTGGACAATGAGCAGTTCTTC.

This clonotype was observed a handful of times. The rearrangement joins TRBV20-1 to TRBJ2-1; D might be TRBD2 (7 bases). This CDR3 is built from 14 residues. CDR1 and CDR2 from the germline V gene are DFQATT and SNEGSKA (reference sequence). The germline V and J ends were trimmed by 6 bases and 4 bases, with 16 bases remaining between them. CDR3 sequence: CSAARGAEYNEQFF. The CDR3 nucleotides read TGCAGTGCCGCTCGGGGGGCGGAATACAATGAGCAGTTCTTC.

This clonotype was detected many times. The rearrangement uses TRBV5-1 and TRBJ2-1, with TRBD2 identical over 7 bases. The length of the CDR3 is 15 residues. With 4 bases clipped from V and 3 bases from J, the junction kept 7 bases outside the gene matches. CDR1 and CDR2 from the germline V gene are SGHRS and YFSETQ. In nucleotides, the CDR3 is TGCGCCAGCAGCGAGACTAGCCTAAACTACAATGAGCAGTTCTTC. Encoded protein: CASSETSLNYNEQFF.

This clonotype was seen ten or more times. The chain links TRBV11-2 to TRBJ2-1, with D possibly matching TRBD2 (6 bases). Germline V lookup: CDR1 SGHAT, CDR2 FQNNGV. V lost 5 bases and J lost 0, with 11 bases in between. There are 15 residues in the CDR3. The CDR3 region has the DNA TGTGCCAGCAGCGAGCGGGCCCGCTCCTACAATGAGCAGTTCTTC. Protein product: CASSERARSYNEQFF.

The chain couples TRBV20-1 to TRBJ2-3, with D hard to call. The CDR3 length is 15 residues. CDR1 DFQATT and CDR2 SNEGSKA come from the germline V gene (reference sequence). V shed 6 bases and J shed 1 base, with 17 bases lying between them. The CDR3 protein is CSAEEATKGTDTQYF. The CDR3 DNA reads as TGCAGTGCCGAAGAGGCGACAAAGGGCACAGATACGCAGTATTTT.

The sample holds a few counts of this clonotype. This chain uses TRBV6-2 or TRBV6-3 with TRBJ1-1; D is undetermined. The CDR3 spans 16 residues. V dropped 0 bases and J dropped 0 bases, with 11 bases sitting between them. Germline V gives CDR1 MNHEY, CDR2 SVGEGT. CDR3 amino acids: CASSYSPGRMNTEAFF. The DNA of the CDR3 is TGTGCCAGCAGTTACTCCCCCGGCAGGATGAACACTGAAGCTTTCTTT.

Many counts were recorded for this clonotype. This rearrangement joins TRBV15 to TRBJ1-1, with D perhaps matching TRBD1 (6 bases). With 5 bases removed from V and 6 bases from J, the gap between germline ends came to 13 bases. The length of the CDR3 is 13 residues. Looked up from germline, CDR1 is LNHNV and CDR2 is YYDKDF (reference sequence). DNA for the CDR3: TGTGCCACCAGCCTCCACAGGGCGGCTGAAGCTTTCTTT. It codes for CATSLHRAAEAFF.

This clonotype was detected ten times or more. This rearrangement joins TRBV18 to TRBJ2-7; TRBD1 is a possible D gene (5 bases). This CDR3 has 13 residues. Germline CDR1 KGHSH, CDR2 LQKENI. V shed 6 bases and J shed 3 bases, with 12 bases lying between them. In DNA form, the CDR3 reads TGTGCCAGCTCGCAGGACACCCTCTACGAGCAGTACTTC. Translating gives CASSQDTLYEQYF.

This clonotype was picked up many times. The chain recombines TRBV6-6 with TRBJ2-1, with D hard to call. The V end was cut by 0 bases, the J end by 10 bases, with 10 bases between. The CDR3 is 13 amino acids. The V gene's germline CDR1 is MNHNY and CDR2 SVGAGI (reference sequence). CDR3 sequence (DNA): TGTGCCAGCAGTTACTCGAGTAGGGAAGAGCAGTTCTTC. Translating gives CASSYSSREEQFF.

This clonotype occurred many times. The chain uses TRBV5-4 and TRBJ1-3; possibly TRBD1 for D (6 bases). Germline assignment: CDR1 SGHNT and CDR2 YYREEE (reference sequence). Trimming shortened V by 1 base and J by 2 bases, and 7 bases separated the two germline ends. The length of the CDR3 is 14 residues. The CDR3 region is CASSLQGTGNTIYF. The CDR3 coding sequence is TGTGCCAGCAGCTTGCAGGGGACTGGAAACACCATATATTTT.

This clonotype has only a few counts. J is TRBJ2-7 and V is TRBV3-1, with 9 bases fitting TRBD1. Germline-derived CDR1 and CDR2 are LGHDT and YNNKEL (reference sequence). The CDR3 has 15 residues. The J segment lost 5 bases and the V segment lost 3 bases, leaving 8 bases of the junction unmatched. DNA for the CDR3: TGTGCCAGCAGCCACATGACAGGGGGGGTCCACGAGCAGTACTTC. Protein sequence: CASSHMTGGVHEQYF.

This clonotype showed up many times. This chain uses TRBV7-3 with TRBJ2-3, with D possibly matching TRBD2 (6 bases). Between the trimmed V and J ends, which lost 6 bases and 4 bases, there was a span of 14 bases. The CDR3 extends over 14 amino acids. CDR1 is SGHTA and CDR2 is FQGTGA in the germline V gene. The CDR3 bases are TGTGCCAGCAGTCTGGGGGGAGGTGCAGATACGCAGTATTTT. Translated: CASSLGGGADTQYF.

The table lists this clonotype with many counts. The J gene is TRBJ2-2, the V gene TRBV20-1; TRBD2 aligns across 11 bases. This CDR3 comprises 15 residues. Losses at the gene ends were 1 base for V and 7 bases for J; bases not matched to a gene: 5. Per germline, CDR1 DFQATT and CDR2 SNEGSKA (reference sequence). As DNA, the CDR3 is TGCAGTGCTAGAGTAACTAGCGGGAGTGGCGGGGAGCTGTTTTTT. It specifies CSARVTSGSGGELFF.